These 12 T cell receptor beta chains were all obtained from the same sample, sequenced in a study of CD8 T cells in ankylosing spondylitis. Study-wide results and limits: Ankylosing spondylitis blood appeared to carry a characteristic TCR beta motif of roughly eight highly homologous variants.

No antigen has been identified for these receptors. TCRdb re-called the 5' RACE reads with MiXCR, one entry per CDR3 protein. The sample records fewer than 550,000 distinct CDR3 sequences, 5.3% being singletons. The specimen was blood, either unsorted or a sorted T cell fraction (not recorded which). These receptors all come from a male donor with ankylosing spondylitis.

In its sample, this clonotype was seen many times. CDR3 coding DNA: TGTGCCAGCAGTGCCTTGGACAGGGAAGATCAGCCCCAGCATTTT. Protein product: CASSALDREDQPQHF. This rearrangement joins TRBV25-1 to TRBJ1-5, with TRBD1 matching 8 bases. This CDR3 comprises 15 residues. Germline V gene lookup returns CDR1 MGHDK and CDR2 SYGVNS. V trimming: 4 bases; J trimming: 5 bases; junction bases outside the gene matches: 7.

This clonotype has ten or more counts. This chain links TRBV29-1 with TRBJ1-1; 8 nucleotides match TRBD1. The CDR3 consists of 12 residues. The V gene's germline CDR1 is SQVTM and CDR2 ANQGSEA. The V gene end was trimmed by 7 bases and the J gene end by 7 bases; junction bases not matched to a gene: 8. DNA for the CDR3: TGCAGCGCCCAGGACAGGGCAGGTGAAGCTTTCTTT. This codes for CSAQDRAGEAFF.

This clonotype was counted ten times or more. V gene TRBV5-1 combines with J gene TRBJ2-3; the D call may be TRBD1 or TRBD2 (6 bases each). This CDR3 is 16 amino acids long. Trimming stripped 1 base from V and 0 bases from J, with 12 bases between. Germline loops: CDR1 SGHRS, CDR2 YFSETQ. The CDR3 is CASSLTGRTSTDTQYF. The DNA for the CDR3 is TGCGCCAGCAGCTTGACAGGGAGGACCAGCACAGATACGCAGTATTTT.

This clonotype has ten or more counts. V and J are TRBV5-1 and TRBJ1-2; no clear D. Trimming left V 0 bases short and J 4 bases short, with 10 bases between. Germline V gene data show CDR1 as SGHRS and CDR2 as YFSETQ. The CDR3 spans 14 residues. The DNA for the CDR3 is TGCGCCAGCAGCTTGGTTGAAGGGTTCTATGGCTACACCTTC. This sequence encodes CASSLVEGFYGYTF.

Ten or more counts support this clonotype. V gene TRBV4-3 combines with J gene TRBJ2-1, with TRBD2 identical over 9 bases. In germline, CDR1 is LGHNA, CDR2 YSLEER. CDR3 size: 15 residues. V gave up 4 bases and J gave up 2 bases; unmatched junction bases: 3. CDR3 sequence: CASSRGRAPYNEQFF. CDR3 bases: TGCGCCAGCAGCCGCGGGAGGGCCCCCTACAATGAGCAGTTCTTC.

In its sample, this clonotype was seen many times. CDR3 sequence reads: CASSLEEGRIDGYTF. In DNA form, the CDR3 reads TGTGCCAGCAGTTTAGAGGAGGGGCGGATAGATGGCTACACCTTC. The rearrangement joins TRBV27 to TRBJ1-2; possibly TRBD1 for D (5 bases). CDR1 is MNHEY, CDR2 SMNVEV, per germline (reference sequence). This CDR3 contains 15 residues. Trimming shortened V by 2 bases and J by 6 bases, and 16 bases separated the two germline ends.

This clonotype has only a few counts. The V gene is TRBV19, the J gene TRBJ1-5; D is ambiguous. V shed 5 bases and J shed 0 bases, with 8 bases lying between them. Germline loops: CDR1 LNHDA, CDR2 SQIVND (reference sequence). CDR3 size: 14 residues. The CDR3, as DNA: TGTGCCAGTAGTGTCGTTGATAGCAATCAGCCCCAGCATTTT. It is translated as CASSVVDSNQPQHF.

This clonotype was counted many times. The chain uses TRBV27 and TRBJ2-5, with D tentatively TRBD2 (6 bases). V was cut by 8 bases and J by 4 bases, with 20 bases left in between. Germline V gene sequence: CDR1 MNHEY, CDR2 SMNVEV (reference sequence). The CDR3 runs to 15 residues. The CDR3 protein is CASGRYGTELETQYF. The CDR3 DNA is TGTGCCAGCGGCCGCTACGGGACTGAACTAGAGACCCAGTACTTC.

This clonotype was seen at least ten times. The chain recombines TRBV15 with TRBJ1-1; 7 bases agree with TRBD1. Germline V lookup: CDR1 LNHNV, CDR2 YYDKDF (reference sequence). The CDR3 is 16 residues long. With 7 bases clipped from V and 10 bases from J, the junction kept 21 bases outside the gene matches. The CDR3 nucleotides read TGTGCCACCAACTTAGGAAATACAGGGGTGGTTCGCGGAGCTTTCTTT. Translated: CATNLGNTGVVRGAFF.

This clonotype has just a few counts. This rearrangement joins TRBV5-1 to TRBJ1-5; TRBD1 aligns across 9 bases. Looked up from germline, CDR1 is SGHRS and CDR2 is YFSETQ. V trimming: 4 bases; J trimming: 9 bases; junction bases outside the gene matches: 8. The CDR3 has 14 residues. The CDR3 DNA reads TGCGCCAGCAGCGCGGGACAGGGCCTCGGGCCCCAGCATTTT. Amino acids: CASSAGQGLGPQHF.

This clonotype showed up many times. J is TRBJ2-1 and V is TRBV4-2; tentatively, D is TRBD2 (6 bases). CDR3 length: 12 residues. With 1 base removed from V and 8 bases from J, the gap between germline ends came to 6 bases. The germline CDR1 and CDR2 sequences are LGHNA and YNFKEQ. CDR3 coding DNA: TGTGCCAGCAGCCAAGCTAGCGATGAGCAGTTCTTC. It is translated as CASSQASDEQFF.

This clonotype occurred many times. This chain links TRBV27 with TRBJ2-7; D perhaps matches TRBD1 (6 bases). Trimming took off 3 bases at V and 0 bases at J, with 12 bases between the two ends. CDR1 and CDR2 (germline): MNHEY, SMNVEV (reference sequence). This CDR3 comprises 15 residues. The CDR3 is CASSFRSDSSYEQYF. Written as DNA, the CDR3 is TGTGCCAGCAGTTTTAGATCGGACAGCTCCTACGAGCAGTACTTC.